Shown below are 3 T cell receptor beta chains from a single sample sequenced in a study of cytomegalovirus exposure and HLA in healthy donors. The PCR made use of 60 Vbeta and 13 Jbeta primers. The repertoire was sequenced with immunoSEQ multiplex PCR; TCRdb's copy has only in-frame clones and lacks some. In the table there are 150,000 or so clones, about 71% of which are singletons. The sequencing input was PBMCs. These receptors all stem from a woman aged 55-70 years in good health and CMV-seropositive.

CDR3 bases: TGTGCCAGCAGAGGATGGGAGAATCAGCCCCAGCATTTT. It is translated as CASRGWENQPQHF. This sequence joins TRBV6-6 and TRBJ1-5; D remains unclear. Germline V CDR1 and CDR2: MNHNY, SVGAGI (reference sequence). The ends were cut back, 6 bases at V and 4 bases at J, with 10 bases in the middle. The CDR3 consists of 13 residues.

The chain is built from TRBV6-5 and TRBJ2-7; 8 bases match TRBD1. This CDR3 spans 13 amino acids. Germline V lookup: CDR1 MNHEY, CDR2 SVGAGI. J lost 6 bases, V lost 7 bases, and 8 bases had no gene match. The CDR3 bases are TGTGCCAGCACCCGAGGACAGGGCGCCGAGCAGTACTTC. Protein: CASTRGQGAEQYF.

This clone was seen more than once but under ten times. The chain employs TRBV19 and TRBJ1-5, with 8 bases that match TRBD1. The germline CDR1 and CDR2 sequences are LNHDA and SQIVND (reference sequence). The V segment lost 5 bases and the J segment 6 bases; nucleotides outside the gene matches: 9. The CDR3 runs 15 residues. The CDR3 coding sequence is TGTGCCAGTAGTTTTGACAGGGGAGCCCTTCAGCCCCAGCATTTT. Protein: CASSFDRGALQPQHF.